This TCR beta chain was recorded in a study of identical twins. Study-wide results and caveats: Its conclusions, products of cross-sectional statistical analysis, did not come from following the same donors.

Losses at the gene ends were 7 bases for V and 3 bases for J; bases not matched to a gene: 9. This CDR3 has 15 residues. Germline CDR1 is MNHEY and CDR2 is SMNVEV (reference sequence). TCRdb reprocessed the 5' RACE reads with MiXCR, giving one entry per CDR3 protein. The profile shows about 690,000 distinct CDR3 sequences, around 6% of them singletons. This clonotype was seen repeatedly, ten times or more. The antigen is not known. Sequenced input: naive T cells sorted from blood. The sequence was collected from a man between 18 and 35 years old in good health. The chain links TRBV27 to TRBJ1-2; TRBD1 matches at 9 bases. The CDR3 DNA reads as TGTGCCAGCACCCTAAGGCGGGACAGGGACTATGGCTACACCTTC. This sequence encodes CASTLRRDRDYGYTF.